A selection of T cell receptor beta chains follows, all from one sample in a study of T cells in Graves' hyperthyroidism and ophthalmopathy. TCRdb redid the calling of the multiplex PCR reads with MiXCR, one entry per CDR3 protein. The sample records hundreds of thousands of distinct CDR3 sequences, less than 45% being singletons. The material sequenced was peripheral blood or thyroid tissue (not recorded which). The receptors come from an adult man with Graves' disease, either hyperthyroidism or ophthalmopathy (not recorded which). The CDR3 runs from the conserved cysteine through the conserved F or W. The D gene is left open where the match is weak. Only some rows state a clone size, as once, few, many or a class for expanded clones.

d_call,v_call,j_call,clone_size,cdr3_aa,cdr3_nt
.,TRBV7-9,TRBJ1-2,few,CASSREGFYGYTF,TGTGCCAGCAGCCGGGAGGGGTTCTATGGCTACACCTTC
.,TRBV29-1,TRBJ1-3,.,CSVDGGGKLATIYF,TGCAGCGTTGATGGGGGAGGGAAGCTTGCCACCATATATTTT
.,TRBV7-9,TRBJ1-1,.,CASSSASGNTEAFF,TGCGCCAGCAGCTCGGCGAGTGGGAACACTGAAGCTTTCTTT
TRBD2,TRBV7-2,TRBJ2-5,.,CASSFVAGGTETQYF,TGTGCCAGCAGCTTCGTAGCGGGGGGCACGGAGACCCAGTACTTC
.,TRBV29-1,TRBJ2-7,many,CSVEVGYEQYF,TGCAGCGTTGAAGTGGGTTACGAGCAGTACTTC
.,TRBV2,TRBJ1-2,.,CASSEDTLYGGYTF,TGTGCCAGCAGTGAGGACACCCTGTACGGCGGCTACACCTTC
.,TRBV2,TRBJ1-1,.,CASLAGRAEAFF,TGTGCCAGCTTAGCGGGGCGAGCTGAAGCTTTCTTT
.,TRBV29-1,TRBJ1-4,.,CSVGENIEKLFF,TGCAGCGTTGGCGAAAACATTGAAAAACTGTTTTTT
.,TRBV10-2,TRBJ1-6,once,CASSVGVPNSPLHF,TGCGCCAGCAGTGTTGGGGTTCCGAATTCACCCCTCCACTTT
.,TRBV16,TRBJ1-4,few,CASSPQQKLFF,TGTGCCAGCAGCCCCCAGCAAAAACTGTTTTTT
.,TRBV24-1,TRBJ1-2,many,CATSDPPGGYTF,TGTGCCACCAGTGACCCACCTGGAGGCTACACCTTC
TRBD1,TRBV6-6,TRBJ2-6,.,CASSLDRGTRSGANVLTF,TGTGCCAGCAGCCTAGACAGGGGCACTCGATCTGGGGCCAACGTCCTGACTTTC
.,TRBV29-1,TRBJ1-4,.,CSVEGGTNEKLFF,TGCAGCGTTGAGGGGGGAACTAATGAAAAACTGTTTTTT
.,TRBV14,TRBJ1-6,.,CASSQDIARHNSPLHF,TGTGCCAGCAGCCAAGATATTGCCAGACATAATTCACCCCTCCACTTT
.,TRBV9,TRBJ2-5,few,CASSVGWGGLETQYF,TGTGCCAGCAGCGTAGGGTGGGGAGGCCTCGAGACCCAGTACTTC
.,TRBV19,TRBJ2-7,few,CASSIQGNSYEQYF,TGTGCCAGTAGTATACAGGGGAACTCCTACGAGCAGTACTTC
.,TRBV7-9,TRBJ2-7,many,CASSLVAQSYEQYF,TGTGCCAGCAGCTTAGTCGCCCAATCCTACGAGCAGTACTTC
.,TRBV25-1,TRBJ2-5,.,CAFIRDVETQYF,TGTGCCTTCATTCGGGACGTAGAGACCCAGTACTTC
.,TRBV6-5,TRBJ2-7,many,CATGRRKGAHEQYF,TGTGCCACCGGACGACGTAAGGGCGCCCACGAGCAGTACTTC
.,TRBV20-1,TRBJ2-7,many,CSARDPDSYEQYF,TGCAGTGCTAGAGATCCGGACTCCTACGAGCAGTACTTC
.,TRBV7-3,TRBJ1-3,few,CASSPYLGNTIYF,TGTGCCAGCAGTCCCTATCTGGGAAACACCATATATTTT
TRBD1,TRBV19,TRBJ1-1,.,CASSPGGTGNTEAFF,TGTGCCAGCTCACCAGGCGGGACAGGGAACACTGAAGCTTTCTTT
.,TRBV29-1,TRBJ1-2,many,CSVVVGGSYGYTF,TGCAGCGTTGTCGTAGGGGGATCCTATGGCTACACCTTC
.,TRBV5-1,TRBJ1-4,few,CASMGTNEKLFF,TGCGCCAGCATGGGGACTAATGAAAAACTGTTTTTT
.,TRBV7-9,TRBJ1-2,few,CASSLGDAGSEGYTF,TGTGCCAGCAGCTTAGGAGATGCGGGTTCGGAAGGCTACACCTTC
.,TRBV7-3,TRBJ1-1,many,CASLERENTEAFF,TGTGCCAGCCTTGAACGGGAGAACACTGAAGCTTTCTTT
.,TRBV7-9,TRBJ1-2,.,CASSLDGSQGYGYTF,TGTGCCAGCAGCTTAGATGGCAGTCAAGGCTATGGCTACACCTTC
.,TRBV10-3,TRBJ1-4,.,CAISLYRAPTNEKLFF,TGTGCCATCAGTTTATACCGGGCCCCAACTAATGAAAAACTGTTTTTT
.,TRBV29-1,TRBJ2-7,few,CSVEVFVDHYEQYF,TGCAGCGTTGAAGTATTCGTAGACCACTACGAGCAGTACTTC
TRBD2,TRBV7-9,TRBJ2-7,.,CASRTGTSGTYEQYF,TGTGCCAGCAGAACCGGGACTAGCGGTACCTACGAGCAGTACTTC
TRBD1,TRBV7-3,TRBJ1-6,.,CASSLQPGQGAGSPLHF,TGTGCCAGTAGTTTACAGCCGGGACAGGGGGCCGGTTCACCCCTCCACTTT
TRBD2,TRBV20-1,TRBJ2-5,.,CSAQSGGEETQYF,TGCAGTGCTCAGAGCGGGGGAGAGGAGACCCAGTACTTC
.,TRBV7-9,TRBJ2-2,few,CASSFRGGSYNTGELFF,TGTGCCAGCAGCTTTAGAGGGGGGAGTTACAACACCGGGGAGCTGTTTTTT
.,TRBV9,TRBJ1-6,.,CASSVEAGEGSPLHF,TGTGCCAGCAGCGTAGAAGCAGGGGAGGGTTCACCCCTCCACTTT
.,TRBV5-4,TRBJ1-6,few,CASSVDGTAVGNSPLHF,TGTGCCAGCAGCGTGGACGGGACCGCCGTGGGGAATTCACCCCTCCACTTT
.,TRBV7-6,TRBJ2-7,.,CASSQARSSYEQYF,TGTGCCAGCAGCCAAGCTCGGAGTTCCTACGAGCAGTACTTC
.,TRBV20-1,TRBJ1-1,.,CSARILNTEAFF,TGCAGTGCTAGGATCTTGAACACTGAAGCTTTCTTT
.,TRBV7-9,TRBJ2-7,.,CASSLLGVEQYF,TGTGCCAGCAGCTTATTGGGGGTCGAGCAGTACTTC
TRBD2,TRBV29-1,TRBJ2-5,.,CSVTTWASGGQETQYF,TGCAGCGTTACCACCTGGGCTAGCGGGGGACAAGAGACCCAGTACTTC
.,TRBV2,TRBJ1-5,many,CASGRDSNQPQHF,TGTGCCAGCGGCAGGGATAGCAATCAGCCCCAGCATTTT
.,TRBV12-3/TRBV12-4,TRBJ2-5,few,CASSEGQLQETQYF,TGTGCCAGCAGTGAAGGGCAGCTCCAAGAGACCCAGTACTTC
TRBD1,TRBV20-1,TRBJ1-1,.,CSARDPTGAGTEAFF,TGCAGTGCTAGAGACCCGACAGGGGCTGGAACTGAAGCTTTCTTT
TRBD2,TRBV7-9,TRBJ2-7,many,CASSVQAGGQFEQYF,TGTGCCAGCAGCGTTCAAGCGGGAGGACAATTCGAGCAGTACTTC
.,TRBV25-1,TRBJ2-5,.,CASILLGETQYF,TGTGCCAGCATTTTGTTGGGGGAGACCCAGTACTTC
TRBD1,TRBV10-3,TRBJ1-5,.,CASSPRGQGVGNRPQHF,TGTGCCAGTAGTCCAAGGGGACAGGGCGTCGGCAATCGGCCCCAGCATTTT
TRBD1,TRBV25-1,TRBJ1-4,once,CASSASGQATEKLFF,TGTGCCAGCAGTGCATCCGGACAGGCCACTGAAAAACTGTTTTTT
TRBD1,TRBV12-3/TRBV12-4,TRBJ1-2,.,CASRSKGAGGYTF,TGTGCCAGCAGGTCAAAGGGGGCTGGGGGCTACACCTTC
.,TRBV20-1,TRBJ1-2,many,CSAGAGYTF,TGCAGTGCTGGGGCTGGCTACACCTTC
TRBD1,TRBV7-9,TRBJ1-1,.,CASSLRDRGRKAFF,TGTGCCAGCAGCCTCCGGGACAGGGGGCGGAAGGCTTTCTTT